This TCR beta chain was captured by sequencing in a study of blood T cell repertoires in COVID-19. Across the whole study: PBMCs, B-cell-depleted T cells, or T cells were the source of the cDNA or gDNA that made up the material.

Original analysis: Reference gene primer amplification gave nucleated cell count estimates. Profiling relied on immunoSEQ multiplex PCR, and the TCRdb table lists in-frame clones only, not all of them. D and trimming come from the DNA, and the V and J calls and clone size come from that table. The table has about 210,000 clones, 75% to 90% seen once. V lost 5 bases and J lost 0, with 8 bases in between. This CDR3 comprises 15 residues. The germline gives CDR1 SGHDN, CDR2 FVKESK. This chain connects TRBV14 to TRBJ1-6, with a possible D match to TRBD1 (5 bases). The TCR comes from a man aged 40-50 years with acute or convalescent COVID-19. Sequencing used peripheral blood. The DNA for the CDR3 is TGTGCCAGCAGCGGGGCCAGCTCCTATAATTCACCCCTCCACTTT. Amino acid sequence: CASSGASSYNSPLHF.